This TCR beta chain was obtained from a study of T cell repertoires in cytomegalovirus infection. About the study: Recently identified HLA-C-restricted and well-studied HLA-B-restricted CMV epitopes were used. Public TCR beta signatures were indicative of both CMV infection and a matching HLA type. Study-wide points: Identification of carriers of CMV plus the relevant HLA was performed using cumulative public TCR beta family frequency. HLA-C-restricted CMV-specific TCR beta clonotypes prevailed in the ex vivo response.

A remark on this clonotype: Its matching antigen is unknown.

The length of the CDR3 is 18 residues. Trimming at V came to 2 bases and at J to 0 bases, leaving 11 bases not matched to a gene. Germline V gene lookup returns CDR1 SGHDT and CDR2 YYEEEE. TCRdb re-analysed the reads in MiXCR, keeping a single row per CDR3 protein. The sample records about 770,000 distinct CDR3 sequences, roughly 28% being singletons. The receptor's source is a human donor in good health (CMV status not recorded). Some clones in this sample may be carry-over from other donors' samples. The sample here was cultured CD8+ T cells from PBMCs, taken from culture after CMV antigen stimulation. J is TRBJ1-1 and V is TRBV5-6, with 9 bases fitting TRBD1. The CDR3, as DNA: TGTGCCAGCAGCTTATACAGGGACAGGGTCGGCATGAACACTGAAGCTTTCTTT. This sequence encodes CASSLYRDRVGMNTEAFF.